These 20 T cell receptor beta chains were all obtained from the same sample, sequenced in a study of response to subunit inactivated influenza vaccine. TCRdb reanalysed the RT-PCR reads using MiXCR and keeps one entry per CDR3 protein. The sample comprises about 650,000 distinct CDR3 sequences, roughly 14% of which are singletons, and roughly 10% rests with the top ten. The sample here was PBMCs from blood, taken roughly 12 days after vaccination. The source is a man aged 45-65 years who received an inactivated influenza vaccine.

This CDR3 is CASSLGTGGFGETQYF. In nucleotides, the CDR3 is TGCGCCAGCAGCTTGGGGACAGGGGGCTTCGGGGAGACCCAGTACTTC. The gene calls are TRBV5-1 and TRBJ2-5, with 11 bases that match TRBD1. The CDR3 length is 16 residues. CDR1 is SGHRS and CDR2 is YFSETQ in the germline V gene. J lost 5 bases, V lost 0 bases, and 6 bases had no gene match.

This clonotype was observed a handful of times. J is TRBJ2-1 and V is TRBV4-1; 9 bases fit TRBD1. Germline V lookup: CDR1 MGHRA, CDR2 YSYEKL. The CDR3 has 13 amino acids. The ends lost 3 bases at V and 9 bases at J; junction bases unmatched: 3. The CDR3 DNA reads TGCGCCAGCAGCCAGGACAGGGGCCGTGAGCAGTTCTTC. Translation gives CASSQDRGREQFF.

The chain joins TRBV5-1 to TRBJ2-2, with 7 nucleotides matching TRBD1. With 6 bases clipped from V and 2 bases from J, the junction kept 7 bases outside the gene matches. CDR1 is SGHRS and CDR2 is YFSETQ in the germline V gene. The CDR3 spans 15 residues. The CDR3 reads CASTEDRPNTGELFF. In DNA, the CDR3 is TGCGCCAGCACCGAGGACAGGCCCAACACCGGGGAGCTGTTTTTT.

This chain links TRBV7-2 with TRBJ2-1; D remains unclear. Germline V gene data show CDR1 as SGHTA and CDR2 as FQGNSA. Trimming removed 1 base at V and 0 bases at J, with 7 bases between. The CDR3 is made up of 15 amino acids. As DNA, the CDR3 is TGTGCCAGCAGCTTAGTGGTCAGCTCCTACAATGAGCAGTTCTTC. Translating it yields CASSLVVSSYNEQFF.

This clonotype was detected a few times. V and J are TRBV7-2 and TRBJ2-2; no clear D gene. V lost 1 base, J lost 7 bases, and 13 bases lay in between. There are 15 residues in the CDR3. CDR1 is SGHTA and CDR2 is FQGNSA in the germline V gene. In DNA, the CDR3 is TGTGCCAGCAGCTTAGATCCGGGTTTGGGCGGGGAGCTGTTTTTT. This translates into CASSLDPGLGGELFF.

This clonotype showed up just a few times. V is TRBV5-1 and J is TRBJ2-4; D unclear. Trimming took 0 bases from V and 12 from J, leaving 10 bases between them. In germline, CDR1 is SGHRS, CDR2 YFSETQ. The CDR3 length is 12 residues. CDR3 in amino acids: CASSLDRDYQYF. In nucleotides, the CDR3 is TGCGCCAGCAGCTTGGACAGAGATTATCAGTACTTC.

The chain joins TRBV20-1 to TRBJ2-5, with D possibly called TRBD1 or TRBD2 (6 bases each). The CDR3 totals 16 residues. Germline V gene sequence: CDR1 DFQATT, CDR2 SNEGSKA (reference sequence). Trimming pared 6 bases from V and 2 bases from J, leaving 22 bases between. The DNA for the CDR3 is TGCAGTGCCGAAGGAGGGGGGCCGGGCCTTCAAGAGACCCAGTACTTC. Amino acid sequence: CSAEGGGPGLQETQYF.

This clonotype was counted many times. The chain uses TRBV12-3 or TRBV12-4 and TRBJ2-5, with D possibly TRBD1 on 6 matching bases. CDR3 length: 13 amino acids. The ends were cut back, 5 bases at V and 5 bases at J, with 12 bases in the middle. The CDR3 loop reads CASSNTGSETQYF. The CDR3 region has the DNA TGTGCCAGCAGTAACACAGGGTCCGAGACCCAGTACTTC.

This chain joins TRBV5-5 and TRBJ2-2; 7 bases are shared with TRBD2. Per germline, CDR1 SGHKS and CDR2 YYEKEE (reference sequence). J was trimmed by 5 bases and V by 0 bases; bases with no gene match: 7. The CDR3 spans 16 residues. The DNA for the CDR3 is TGTGCCAGCAGCTTGGGCCGGACTAGAGGAACCGGGGAGCTGTTTTTT. It is translated as CASSLGRTRGTGELFF.

The chain has TRBV7-2 and TRBJ2-5; 8 bases align to TRBD2. J lost 4 bases, V lost 0 bases, and 7 bases had no gene match. CDR3 size: 16 residues. The germline V gene encodes CDR1 SGHTA and CDR2 FQGNSA. In DNA, the CDR3 is TGTGCCAGCAGCTTAGCGGGTCGGCTAGCGGGAGAGACCCAGTACTTC. Encoded protein: CASSLAGRLAGETQYF.

This chain uses TRBV29-1 with TRBJ1-1; D is possibly TRBD1 (5 bases). This CDR3 contains 11 residues. V was cut by 7 bases and J by 4 bases, with 10 bases left in between. Germline CDR1 reads SQVTM; CDR2 reads ANQGSEA. The CDR3 region is CSGHRSTEAFF. In DNA form, the CDR3 reads TGCAGCGGCCACAGGAGCACTGAAGCTTTCTTT.

This clonotype has more than one count but fewer than ten. This may arise from a read error, as a much more abundant clone is one base away. The chain employs TRBV11-2 and TRBJ2-5, with unresolved D. Trimming pared 5 bases from V and 3 bases from J, leaving 4 bases between. This CDR3 region has 11 residues. Germline CDR1 SGHAT, CDR2 FQNNGV. CDR3 amino acids: CASSVKETQYF. The CDR3 bases are TGTGCCAGCAGCGTAAAAGAGACCCAGTACTTC.

The chain employs TRBV10-3 and TRBJ1-1, with D possibly TRBD1 on 5 matching bases. Germline V lookup: CDR1 ENHRY, CDR2 SYGVKD. V was trimmed by 6 bases and J by 3 bases, leaving 14 bases between them. The CDR3 is 14 residues long. The CDR3 spells CAIRGEGFDTEAFF. CDR3 nucleotide sequence: TGTGCCATCAGGGGGGAGGGGTTCGACACTGAAGCTTTCTTT.

This clonotype was seen a handful of times. V gene TRBV7-9 combines with J gene TRBJ1-2; D unclear. The germline V and J ends were trimmed by 0 bases and 2 bases, with 13 bases remaining between them. Germline CDR1 is SEHNR and CDR2 is FQNEAQ (reference sequence). The CDR3 spans 16 residues. The CDR3 nucleotides read TGTGCCAGCAGCTTAGCCCGGTTTATCGGGAACTATGGCTACACCTTC. Its protein product is CASSLARFIGNYGYTF.

The CDR3 here is CASVILAGGVEETQYF. The CDR3 DNA follows: TGTGCCAGCGTCATACTAGCGGGAGGCGTAGAGGAGACCCAGTACTTC. This chain uses TRBV6-1 with TRBJ2-5; TRBD2 matches 12 bases. The V gene end was trimmed by 8 bases and the J gene end by 5 bases; junction bases not matched to a gene: 12. Per the germline V gene, CDR1 is MNHNS and CDR2 is SASEGT. The CDR3 contains 16 residues.

V is TRBV12-3 or TRBV12-4 and J is TRBJ2-7, with TRBD1 matching 10 bases. The trim removed 6 bases at V and 0 bases at J, leaving 5 bases unmatched. CDR3 length: 15 amino acids. This CDR3 reads CASRRGQGSSYEQYF. In DNA form, the CDR3 reads TGTGCCAGCAGAAGGGGACAGGGGAGCTCCTACGAGCAGTACTTC.

This clonotype has just a few counts. V and J are TRBV10-3 and TRBJ2-5, with 8 nucleotides matching TRBD1. Germline lookup yields CDR1 ENHRY and CDR2 SYGVKD. V was pared by 3 bases and J by 4 bases, with 4 bases of the junction left unmatched. This CDR3 spans 14 amino acids. CDR3: CAISDDRGRETQYF. The CDR3 DNA follows: TGTGCCATCAGTGATGACAGGGGAAGAGAGACCCAGTACTTC.

The chain links TRBV12-3 or TRBV12-4 to TRBJ2-3, with D perhaps being TRBD1 or TRBD2 (5 bases each). V shed 6 bases and J shed 7 bases, with 11 bases lying between them. CDR3 length: 12 residues. The CDR3 bases are TGTGCCAGCAGGAGGGACCTGTATACGCAGTATTTT. Its translation is CASRRDLYTQYF.

The chain carries TRBV2 and TRBJ2-1, with 11 bases lining up with TRBD2. The CDR3 runs to 16 residues. With 7 bases clipped from V and 3 bases from J, the junction kept 8 bases outside the gene matches. Looked up from germline, CDR1 is SNHLY and CDR2 is FYNNEI. The chain's CDR3 is CASMGTSGGIYNEQFF. CDR3 DNA: TGTGCCAGCATGGGCACTAGCGGGGGCATCTACAATGAGCAGTTCTTC.

With respect to this clonotype: A read error may produce the germline difference seen at one junction end. The rearrangement joins TRBV10-3 to TRBJ2-3, with 11 positions matching TRBD2. Germline lookup yields CDR1 ENHRY and CDR2 SYGVKD. The length of the CDR3 is 15 residues. The DNA of the CDR3 is TGTGCCACCGGGACTAGCGGCGACCGCACAGATACGCGGTATTTT. As protein: CATGTSGDRTDTRYF.